Shown below are 29 T cell receptor beta chains from a single sample sequenced in a study of blood T cell repertoires in COVID-19. Measured with immunoSEQ multiplex PCR; TCRdb has only the in-frame clones, and not every one. The data show more than 150,000 clones, with roughly 84% seen just once and 13% held by the top ten. The specimen was PBMCs or T cells enriched from blood (not recorded which). These receptors originate from a woman aged 55-75 years who had recovered from COVID-19.

The J gene is TRBJ2-1, the V gene TRBV28, with 11 nucleotides matching TRBD2. V was pared by 3 bases and J by 7 bases, with 23 bases of the junction left unmatched. The CDR3 extends over 21 amino acids. Germline CDR1 MDHEN, CDR2 SYDVKM. The CDR3 is CASSFGLAGGNQLRWKNEQFF. Here the CDR3 DNA reads TGTGCCAGCAGTTTCGGGCTAGCGGGAGGAAATCAGCTTCGGTGGAAGAATGAGCAGTTCTTC. Full variable domain (missing parts from reference TRBV28 and TRBJ2-1): DVKVTQSSRYLVKRTGEKVFLECVQDMDHENMFWYRQDPGLGLRLIYFSYDVKMKEKGDIPEGYSVSREKKERFSLILESASTNQTSMYLCASSFGLAGGNQLRWKNEQFFGPGTRLTVL.

The chain couples TRBV9 to TRBJ1-4, with a possible D match to TRBD1 (6 bases). The CDR3 totals 14 residues. Deletions cut 4 bases from V and 8 bases from J, with 15 bases between. CDR1 and CDR2 from the germline V gene are SGDLS and YYNGEE. The CDR3 DNA follows: TGTGCCAGCAGCCAACCAGGGGAGTTCGAAAAACTGTTTTTT. It codes for CASSQPGEFEKLFF. Together with reference TRBV9 and TRBJ1-4, the CDR3 gives the full variable domain: DSGVTQTPKHLITATGQRVTLRCSPRSGDLSVYWYQQSLDQGLQFLIQYYNGEERAKGNILERFSAQQFPDLHSELNLSSLELGDSALYFCASSQPGEFEKLFFGSGTQLSVL.

V gene TRBV7-9 combines with J gene TRBJ2-1; D may be TRBD2 (7 bases). The CDR3 totals 15 residues. Germline lookup yields CDR1 SEHNR and CDR2 FQNEAQ (reference sequence). Trimming took off 3 bases at V and 10 bases at J, with 19 bases between the two ends. The CDR3 DNA follows: TGTGCCAGCAGCTTTACCGCGGGACCGGGGGGCGAGCAGTTCTTC. It encodes CASSFTAGPGGEQFF.

The chain employs TRBV29-1 and TRBJ2-3; 7 nucleotides align to TRBD1. The CDR3 loop spans 12 amino acids. Germline-derived CDR1 and CDR2 are SQVTM and ANQGSEA. J was trimmed by 4 bases and V by 7 bases; bases with no gene match: 5. The CDR3 here is CSASQGSDTQYF. CDR3 bases: TGCAGCGCCTCACAGGGGTCAGATACGCAGTATTTT.

The chain recombines TRBV27 with TRBJ2-5; 8 nucleotides match TRBD1. This CDR3 spans 15 amino acids. Germline assignment: CDR1 MNHEY and CDR2 SMNVEV (reference sequence). Trimming removed 6 bases from V and 0 bases from J; junction bases left unmatched: 6. In DNA form, the CDR3 reads TGTGCCAGCAGGACAGGGGCCCAGTACCAAGAGACCCAGTACTTC. Translated, it gives CASRTGAQYQETQYF.

The chain couples TRBV4-2 to TRBJ1-1, with D tentatively TRBD1 (5 bases). CDR1 and CDR2 from the germline V gene are LGHNA and YNFKEQ. The V end lost 0 bases, the J end lost 9 bases, and 14 bases lay between the germline ends. The CDR3 has 14 residues. CDR3 sequence (DNA): TGTGCCAGCAGCCAAGATCTCATGGGGCGTAAAGCTTTCTTT. It specifies CASSQDLMGRKAFF.

The chain's CDR3 is CASSFPPSGRTDTQYF. The CDR3 DNA sequence: TGTGCCAGCAGCTTCCCCCCTAGCGGGAGAACAGATACGCAGTATTTT. The rearrangement joins TRBV7-2 to TRBJ2-3; 10 nucleotides agree with TRBD2. V lost 3 bases, J lost 3 bases, and 6 bases stayed unmatched. Per the germline V gene, CDR1 is SGHTA and CDR2 is FQGNSA. This CDR3 comprises 16 residues.

The rearrangement uses TRBV30 and TRBJ1-5, with 7 bases that match TRBD1. The CDR3 spans 14 residues. The germline V gene encodes CDR1 GTSNPN and CDR2 SVGIG (reference sequence). The J segment lost 2 bases and the V segment lost 3 bases, leaving 4 bases of the junction unmatched. The CDR3 is CAWSLGTGNQPQHF. The CDR3 nucleotides read TGTGCCTGGAGCCTGGGGACAGGCAATCAGCCCCAGCATTTT.

The genes are TRBV10-3 and TRBJ2-7; D ambiguous. Trimming took off 5 bases at V and 0 bases at J, with 8 bases between the two ends. This CDR3 has 13 amino acids. Germline V gene lookup returns CDR1 ENHRY and CDR2 SYGVKD. The CDR3 DNA follows: TGTGCCATCAGTCGCGAGAGCTCCTACGAGCAGTACTTC. Translated: CAISRESSYEQYF.

The rearrangement links TRBV5-4 to TRBJ1-2, with D perhaps TRBD1 (6 bases). Germline CDR1 and CDR2: SGHNT and YYREEE (reference sequence). With 5 bases removed from V and 8 bases from J, the gap between germline ends came to 10 bases. The CDR3 runs to 11 residues. CDR3 amino acids: CASRGRGGYTF. The CDR3 nucleotides read TGTGCCAGCAGGGGCAGGGGAGGCTACACCTTC.

The chain has TRBV9 and TRBJ2-1; 8 bases match TRBD2. CDR1 and CDR2 (germline): SGDLS, YYNGEE. With V trimmed by 4 bases and J by 7 bases, 10 bases remained unmatched. There are 15 residues in the CDR3. CDR3 region: CASSLLGGAPNEQFF. Here the CDR3 DNA reads TGTGCCAGCAGCCTCCTCGGGGGGGCGCCTAATGAGCAGTTCTTC.

The V call is TRBV19, the J call TRBJ1-2; 8 nucleotides align to TRBD1. The CDR3 has 13 amino acids. Losses at the gene ends were 4 bases for V and 4 bases for J; bases not matched to a gene: 2. Germline CDR1 LNHDA, CDR2 SQIVND (reference sequence). The CDR3 reads CASSTGGGYGYTF. As DNA, the CDR3 is TGTGCCAGTAGTACAGGGGGCGGCTATGGCTACACCTTC.

This chain links TRBV30 with TRBJ2-1; TRBD2 aligns across 7 bases. V dropped 0 bases and J dropped 5; count of bases not matched to a gene: 1. Germline-derived CDR1 and CDR2 are GTSNPN and SVGIG (reference sequence). CDR3 length equals 13 residues. The CDR3 sequence is CAWSVGGNNEQFF. The CDR3 nucleotides are TGTGCCTGGAGTGTGGGAGGGAACAATGAGCAGTTCTTC.

A note on this clone: At one boundary the junction diverges from the germline segment, which might be a read error. The rearrangement joins TRBV18 to TRBJ1-2; D call uncertain. CDR3 length: 14 amino acids. Germline CDR1 is KGHSH and CDR2 is LQKENI. The CDR3 bases are TGTGCCGGCTCACCAGCCAGGCAGAACTATGGCTACACCTTC. This codes for CAGSPARQNYGYTF.

The chain is built from TRBV9 and TRBJ2-1; 9 bases align to TRBD1. This CDR3 has 15 amino acids. V shed 1 base and J 4 bases; nucleotides not matched to a gene: 3. Germline V gene sequence: CDR1 SGDLS, CDR2 YYNGEE. The chain's CDR3 is CASSVRDREYNEQFF. The CDR3 DNA follows: TGTGCCAGCAGCGTAAGGGACAGGGAATACAATGAGCAGTTCTTC.

The V and J genes are TRBV6-5 and TRBJ1-4, with D perhaps matching TRBD1 (6 bases). CDR1 is MNHEY and CDR2 is SVGAGI in the germline V gene. Trimming shortened V by 7 bases and J by 5 bases, and 11 bases separated the two germline ends. The CDR3 has 13 amino acids. The CDR3 DNA follows: TGTGCCAGCAACAGGGTCGGGAATGAAAAACTGTTTTTT. Its protein product is CASNRVGNEKLFF.

This chain connects TRBV5-4 to TRBJ2-3; 7 nucleotides match TRBD2. With V trimmed by 4 bases and J by 6 bases, 11 bases remained unmatched. Germline V gene lookup returns CDR1 SGHNT and CDR2 YYREEE (reference sequence). The CDR3 runs to 15 residues. The CDR3 region is CASSSGIYQWDTQYF. CDR3 DNA: TGTGCCAGCAGCAGCGGGATTTATCAATGGGATACGCAGTATTTT.

The J gene is TRBJ2-5, the V gene TRBV18, with D possibly matching TRBD2 (5 bases). This CDR3 has 13 amino acids. Per germline, CDR1 KGHSH and CDR2 LQKENI. V lost 2 bases, J lost 5 bases, and 9 bases lay in between. In nucleotides, the CDR3 is TGTGCCAGCTCACCATTAGCGAAGGAGACCCAGTACTTC. Protein product: CASSPLAKETQYF.

The chain carries TRBV21-1 and TRBJ1-5; TRBD1 is taken as the D call from the table, unchecked against the DNA. TRBV21-1 is labeled a pseudogene. The CDR3 consists of 16 residues. This chain's CDR3 is CASSKGTAHGDQPQHF. The CDR3 DNA reads as TGTGCCAGCAGCAAAGGGACAGCTCACGGGGATCAGCCCCAGCATTTT.

The chain is built from TRBV27 and TRBJ2-5, with 10 bases that match TRBD1. J was trimmed by 5 bases and V by 6 bases; bases with no gene match: 9. The CDR3 length is 15 residues. Germline CDR1 and CDR2: MNHEY and SMNVEV (reference sequence). CDR3 coding DNA: TGTGCCAGCAGAACCGGACAGGGGGTTTCCGAGACCCAGTACTTC. This sequence encodes CASRTGQGVSETQYF.

The rearrangement joins TRBV28 to TRBJ2-7; 7 bases agree with TRBD2. J lost 3 bases, V lost 8 bases, and 7 bases had no gene match. This CDR3 is 13 amino acids long. The germline CDR1 and CDR2 sequences are MDHEN and SYDVKM. CDR3 region: CASASSGLYEQYF. In DNA form, the CDR3 reads TGTGCCAGCGCTTCTAGCGGTCTCTACGAGCAGTACTTC.

The V gene is TRBV4-1, the J gene TRBJ1-4, with 7 positions matching TRBD1. V trimming: 1 base; J trimming: 8 bases; junction bases outside the gene matches: 4. Germline CDR1 reads MGHRA; CDR2 reads YSYEKL. The length of the CDR3 is 14 residues. CDR3: CASSQAGGLEKLFF. CDR3 bases: TGCGCCAGCAGCCAAGCAGGGGGGCTGGAAAAACTGTTTTTT.

This rearrangement joins TRBV9 to TRBJ2-7; the match to TRBD1 covers 10 bases. This CDR3 contains 15 residues. The germline V gene has CDR1 SGDLS and CDR2 YYNGEE. V was pared by 0 bases and J by 2 bases, with 2 bases of the junction left unmatched. The CDR3 DNA sequence: TGTGCCAGCAGCGTAGCCGGGACAGGGGCCTACGAGCAGTACTTC. Translating gives CASSVAGTGAYEQYF.

The chain couples TRBV28 to TRBJ2-2; a weak D match, TRBD2 (6 bases). The germline V gene has CDR1 MDHEN and CDR2 SYDVKM. V was cut by 3 bases and J by 4 bases, with 9 bases left in between. The CDR3 runs to 14 residues. The DNA for the CDR3 is TGTGCCAGCAGTTTTAGACTAGTCACCGGGGAGCTGTTTTTT. Amino acid sequence: CASSFRLVTGELFF.

V gene TRBV19 combines with J gene TRBJ2-1; 9 bases match TRBD1. V shed 5 bases, J shed 9 bases, and the junction held 17 bases outside the gene matches. The CDR3 spans 17 residues. Germline V gives CDR1 LNHDA, CDR2 SQIVND (reference sequence). The CDR3 region has the DNA TGTGCCAGTAGTCAAAATACCCCGGGACAGGGCATTGGTGAGCAGTTCTTC. This sequence encodes CASSQNTPGQGIGEQFF.

The V call is TRBV5-1, the J call TRBJ2-7; D gene ambiguous. Germline V gives CDR1 SGHRS, CDR2 YFSETQ. The ends were cut back, 4 bases at V and 3 bases at J, with 14 bases in the middle. The CDR3 loop spans 14 amino acids. The CDR3 sequence is CASSPLPSYYEQYF. CDR3 nucleotide sequence: TGCGCCAGCAGCCCTCTCCCGTCGTACTACGAGCAGTACTTC. Full variable domain (outside the CDR3, taken from reference TRBV5-1 and TRBJ2-7): KAGVTQTPRYLIKTRGQQVTLSCSPISGHRSVSWYQQTPGQGLQFLFEYFSETQRNKGNFPGRFSGRQFSNSRSEMNVSTLELGDSALYLCASSPLPSYYEQYFGPGTRLTVT.

The chain uses TRBV3-1 (or the pseudogene TRBV3-2) and TRBJ1-1, with D unresolved. The CDR3 is made up of 15 amino acids. Trimming removed 2 bases from V and 2 bases from J, with 12 bases in between. CDR1 is LGHDT, CDR2 YNNKEL, per germline (reference sequence). Here the CDR3 DNA reads TGTGCCAGCAGCCAACCGGGCCGGGGAAACACTGAAGCTTTCTTT. Amino acid sequence: CASSQPGRGNTEAFF.

The chain employs TRBV7-2 and TRBJ2-3; no reliable D call. Germline loops: CDR1 SGHTA, CDR2 FQGNSA. V gave up 5 bases and J gave up 0 bases, with 6 bases separating them. The CDR3 is made up of 13 amino acids. In nucleotides, the CDR3 is TGTGCCAGCAGCGACTCTAGCACAGATACGCAGTATTTT. Residues: CASSDSSTDTQYF.

V is TRBV30 and J is TRBJ1-1; 11 nucleotides align to TRBD1. J lost 11 bases, V lost 3 bases, and 11 bases had no gene match. CDR3 length equals 14 residues. The V gene's germline CDR1 is GTSNPN and CDR2 SVGIG (reference sequence). The CDR3 is CAWSWTGGGGSAFF. The CDR3 DNA is TGTGCCTGGAGCTGGACAGGGGGCGGAGGGTCGGCTTTCTTT. The whole variable domain, filled in from reference TRBV30 and TRBJ1-1, reads SQTIHQWPATLVQPVGSPLSLECTVEGTSNPNLYWYRQAAGRGLQLLFYSVGIGQISSEVPQNLSASRPQDRQFILSSKKLLLSDSGFYLCAWSWTGGGGSAFFGQGTRLTVV.